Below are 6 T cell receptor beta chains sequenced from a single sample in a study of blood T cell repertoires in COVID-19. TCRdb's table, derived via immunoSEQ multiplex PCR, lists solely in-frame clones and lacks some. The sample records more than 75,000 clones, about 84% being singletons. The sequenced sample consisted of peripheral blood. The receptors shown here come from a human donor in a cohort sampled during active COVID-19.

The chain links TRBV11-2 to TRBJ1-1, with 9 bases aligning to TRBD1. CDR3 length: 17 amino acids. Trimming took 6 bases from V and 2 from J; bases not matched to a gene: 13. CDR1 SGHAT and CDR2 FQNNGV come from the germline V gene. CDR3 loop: CASRSTFWDRANTEAFF. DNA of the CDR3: TGTGCCAGCAGATCTACCTTCTGGGACAGGGCCAACACTGAAGCTTTCTTT.

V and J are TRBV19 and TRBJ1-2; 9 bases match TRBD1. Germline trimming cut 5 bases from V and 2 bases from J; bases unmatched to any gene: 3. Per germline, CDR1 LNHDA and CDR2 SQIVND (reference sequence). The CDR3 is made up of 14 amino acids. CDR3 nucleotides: TGTGCCAGTAGTGTCGACAGGGGGAACTATGGCTACACCTTC. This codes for CASSVDRGNYGYTF.

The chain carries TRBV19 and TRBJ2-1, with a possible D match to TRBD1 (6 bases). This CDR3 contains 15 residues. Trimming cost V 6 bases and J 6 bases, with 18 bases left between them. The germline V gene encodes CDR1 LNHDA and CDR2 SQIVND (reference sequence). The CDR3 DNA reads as TGTGCCAGTAGGACAGGAAAGTGGACAGTCAATGAGCAGTTCTTC. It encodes CASRTGKWTVNEQFF.

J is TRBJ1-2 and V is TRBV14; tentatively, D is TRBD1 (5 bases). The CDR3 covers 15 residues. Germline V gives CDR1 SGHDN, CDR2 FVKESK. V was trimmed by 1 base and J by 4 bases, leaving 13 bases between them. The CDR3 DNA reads TGTGCCAGCAGCCAAGGGGGAGGGACCAGCTATGGCTACACCTTC. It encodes CASSQGGGTSYGYTF.

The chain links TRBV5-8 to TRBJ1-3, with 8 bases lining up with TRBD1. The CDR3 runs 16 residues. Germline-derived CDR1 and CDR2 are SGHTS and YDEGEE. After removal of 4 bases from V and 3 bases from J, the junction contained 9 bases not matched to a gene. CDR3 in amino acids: CASSPRRGQGGNTIYF. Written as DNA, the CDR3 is TGTGCCAGCAGCCCCCGCAGGGGGCAGGGTGGAAACACCATATATTTT.

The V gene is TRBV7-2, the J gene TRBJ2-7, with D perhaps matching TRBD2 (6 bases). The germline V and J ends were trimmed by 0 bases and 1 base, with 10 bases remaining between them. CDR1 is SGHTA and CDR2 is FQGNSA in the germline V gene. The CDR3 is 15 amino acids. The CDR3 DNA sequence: TGTGCCAGCAGCTTAGCGGGGACTGCTTCCTACGAGCAGTACTTC. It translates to CASSLAGTASYEQYF.